This T cell receptor (beta chain) came from a study of regulatory T cells in long-lasting Graves disease. Time point in this sample: newly diagnosed GD, antithyroid drugs for less than 3 months. Extracted RNA from PBMCs served as the source of the TCR library. Comments on this clonotype: Its target is unknown.

Notes on the study in general: Having only a small sample size may have limited accuracy. Those with persistent Graves' had less TCR diversity than newly diagnosed patients.

The CDR3 extends over 15 amino acids. Trimming removed 1 base from V and 0 bases from J, with 9 bases in between. Germline V gives CDR1 SGHTA, CDR2 FQGNSA. For TCR beta, libraries came from iRepertoire HTBI primers and Arm-PCR of CDR3 regions. TCRdb itself ran the multiplex PCR reads through MiXCR, one entry per CDR3 protein. The table includes 350,000 to 500,000 distinct CDR3 sequences, about a sixth detected once. The same sample was also used in a study of T cells in Graves' hyperthyroidism and ophthalmopathy. That publication notes: Primed by the HTBI set, a first-round RT-PCR was run on the TCR CDR3.

The receptor was isolated from a woman aged 18-29 years with Graves disease. This sample comprised peripheral blood mononuclear cells (PBMCs), obtained at new diagnosis, from a patient treated with antithyroid drugs. V and J are TRBV7-2 and TRBJ1-1; D uncertain. The CDR3 spells CASSLESGLNTEAFF. The CDR3 region has the DNA TGTGCCAGCAGCTTAGAATCAGGCCTGAACACTGAAGCTTTCTTT.